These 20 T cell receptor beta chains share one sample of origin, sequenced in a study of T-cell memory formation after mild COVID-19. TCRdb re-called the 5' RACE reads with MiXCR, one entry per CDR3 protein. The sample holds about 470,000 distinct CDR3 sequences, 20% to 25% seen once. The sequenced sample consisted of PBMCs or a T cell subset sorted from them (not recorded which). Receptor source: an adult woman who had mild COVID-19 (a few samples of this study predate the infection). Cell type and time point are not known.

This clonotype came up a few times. CDR3 region: CASSLEEGVYEQYF. The DNA for the CDR3 is TGTGCCAGCAGCTTAGAAGAGGGGGTCTACGAGCAGTACTTC. The rearrangement uses TRBV7-2 and TRBJ2-7; possibly TRBD1 for D (6 bases). The V end was cut by 1 base, the J end by 3 bases, with 10 bases between. The CDR3 loop spans 14 amino acids. From germline, CDR1 is SGHTA and CDR2 FQGNSA.

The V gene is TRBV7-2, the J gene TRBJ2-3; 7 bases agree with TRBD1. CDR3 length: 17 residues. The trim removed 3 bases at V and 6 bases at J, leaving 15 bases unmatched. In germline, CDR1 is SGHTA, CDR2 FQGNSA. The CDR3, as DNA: TGTGCCAGCAGCTTCTTGGCCGTGACAGGGAACTGGGATACGCAGTATTTT. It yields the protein CASSFLAVTGNWDTQYF.

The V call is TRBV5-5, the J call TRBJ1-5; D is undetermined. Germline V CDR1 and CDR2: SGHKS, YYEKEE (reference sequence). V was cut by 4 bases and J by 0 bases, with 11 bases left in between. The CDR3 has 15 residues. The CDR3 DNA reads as TGTGCCAGCAGCATGGACGGTTATAGCAATCAGCCCCAGCATTTT. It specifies CASSMDGYSNQPQHF.

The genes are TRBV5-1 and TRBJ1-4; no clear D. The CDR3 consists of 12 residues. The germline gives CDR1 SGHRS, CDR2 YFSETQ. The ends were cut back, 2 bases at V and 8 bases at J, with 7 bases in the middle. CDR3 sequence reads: CASSLWGEKLFF. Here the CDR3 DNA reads TGCGCCAGCAGCTTATGGGGAGAAAAACTGTTTTTT.

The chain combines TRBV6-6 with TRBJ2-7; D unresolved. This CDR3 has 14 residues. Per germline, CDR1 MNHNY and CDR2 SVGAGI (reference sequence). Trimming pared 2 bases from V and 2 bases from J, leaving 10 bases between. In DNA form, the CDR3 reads TGTGCCAGCAGTTACGAACAAGGCCCCTACGAGCAGTACTTC. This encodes CASSYEQGPYEQYF.

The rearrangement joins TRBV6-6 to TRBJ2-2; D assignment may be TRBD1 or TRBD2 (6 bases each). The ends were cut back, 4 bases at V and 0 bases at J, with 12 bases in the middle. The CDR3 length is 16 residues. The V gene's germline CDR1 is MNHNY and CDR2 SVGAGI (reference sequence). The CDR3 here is CASSWRGRPNTGELFF. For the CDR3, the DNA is TGTGCCAGCAGTTGGAGGGGGAGGCCGAACACCGGGGAGCTGTTTTTT.

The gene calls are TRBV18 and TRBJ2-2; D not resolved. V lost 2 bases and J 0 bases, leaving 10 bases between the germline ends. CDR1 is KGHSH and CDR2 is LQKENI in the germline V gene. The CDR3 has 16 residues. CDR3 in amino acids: CASSPSSDSNTGELFF. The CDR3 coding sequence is TGTGCCAGCTCACCATCCTCAGATTCGAACACCGGGGAGCTGTTTTTT.

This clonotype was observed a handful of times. In DNA form, the CDR3 reads TGTGCCAGCAGCCCTTATGGGGCGGGGGGGAAAGTTGAGCAGTTCTTC. Its protein is CASSPYGAGGKVEQFF. V is TRBV11-2 and J is TRBJ2-1; TRBD2 aligns across 9 bases. Germline V gene sequence: CDR1 SGHAT, CDR2 FQNNGV. The CDR3 loop spans 16 amino acids. Trimming at V came to 5 bases and at J to 9 bases, leaving 14 bases not matched to a gene.

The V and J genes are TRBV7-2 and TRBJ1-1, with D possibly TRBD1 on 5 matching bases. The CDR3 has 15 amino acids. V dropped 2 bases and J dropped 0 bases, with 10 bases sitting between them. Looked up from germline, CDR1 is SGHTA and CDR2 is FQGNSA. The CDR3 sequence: CASSLYPGLNTEAFF. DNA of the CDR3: TGTGCCAGCAGCTTATATCCAGGGCTGAACACTGAAGCTTTCTTT.

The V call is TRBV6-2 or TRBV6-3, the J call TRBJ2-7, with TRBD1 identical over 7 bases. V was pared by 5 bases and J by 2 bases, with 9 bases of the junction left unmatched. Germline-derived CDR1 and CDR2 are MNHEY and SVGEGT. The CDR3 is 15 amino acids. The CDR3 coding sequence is TGTGCCAGCAGTGAATTACGGGACAGCCCCTACGAGCAGTACTTC. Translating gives CASSELRDSPYEQYF.

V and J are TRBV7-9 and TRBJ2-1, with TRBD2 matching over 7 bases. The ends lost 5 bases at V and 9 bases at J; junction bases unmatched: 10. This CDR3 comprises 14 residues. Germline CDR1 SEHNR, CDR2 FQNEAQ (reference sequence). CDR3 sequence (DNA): TGTGCCAGCAGCCTAGGGTCTAGCGGCGGTGAGCAGTTCTTC. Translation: CASSLGSSGGEQFF.

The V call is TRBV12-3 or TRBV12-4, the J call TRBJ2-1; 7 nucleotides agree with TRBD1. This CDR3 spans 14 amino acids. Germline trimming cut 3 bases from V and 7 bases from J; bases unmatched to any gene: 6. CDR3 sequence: CASSFDDRVNEQFF. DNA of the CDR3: TGTGCCAGCAGTTTCGACGACAGGGTGAATGAGCAGTTCTTC.

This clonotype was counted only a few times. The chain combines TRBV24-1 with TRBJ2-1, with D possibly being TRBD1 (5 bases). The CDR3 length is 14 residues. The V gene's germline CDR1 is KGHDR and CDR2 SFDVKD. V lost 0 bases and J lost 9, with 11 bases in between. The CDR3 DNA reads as TGTGCCACCAGTGATTTGCAGGGTCCGGTTGAGCAGTTCTTC. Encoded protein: CATSDLQGPVEQFF.

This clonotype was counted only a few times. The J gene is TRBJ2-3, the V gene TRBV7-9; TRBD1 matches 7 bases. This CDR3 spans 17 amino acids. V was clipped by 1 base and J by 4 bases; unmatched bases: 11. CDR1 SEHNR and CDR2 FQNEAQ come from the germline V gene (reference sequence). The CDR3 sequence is CASSLGLTGRRADTQYF. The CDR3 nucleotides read TGTGCCAGCAGCTTAGGTTTGACAGGGCGACGGGCAGATACGCAGTATTTT.

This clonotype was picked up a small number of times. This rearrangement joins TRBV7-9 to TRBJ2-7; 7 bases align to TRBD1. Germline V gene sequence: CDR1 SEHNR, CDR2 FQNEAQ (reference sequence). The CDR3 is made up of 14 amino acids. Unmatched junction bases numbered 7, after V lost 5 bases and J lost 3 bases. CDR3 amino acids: CASSPGTANYEQYF. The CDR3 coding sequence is TGTGCCAGCAGCCCCGGGACAGCAAACTACGAGCAGTACTTC.

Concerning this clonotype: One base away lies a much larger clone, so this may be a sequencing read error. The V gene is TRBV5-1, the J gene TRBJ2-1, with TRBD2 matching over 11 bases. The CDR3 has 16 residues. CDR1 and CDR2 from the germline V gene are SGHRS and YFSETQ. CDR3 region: CARSLVLAGGTNEQFF. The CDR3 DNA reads TGCGCCAGAAGCTTGGTTCTAGCGGGGGGTACCAATGAGCAGTTCTTC.

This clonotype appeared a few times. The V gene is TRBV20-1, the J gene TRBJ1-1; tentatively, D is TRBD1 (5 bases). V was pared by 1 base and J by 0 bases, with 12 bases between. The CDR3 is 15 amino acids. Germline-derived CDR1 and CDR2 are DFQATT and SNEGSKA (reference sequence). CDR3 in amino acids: CSARVAGRVNTEAFF. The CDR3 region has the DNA TGCAGTGCTAGAGTTGCCGGCAGGGTGAACACTGAAGCTTTCTTT.

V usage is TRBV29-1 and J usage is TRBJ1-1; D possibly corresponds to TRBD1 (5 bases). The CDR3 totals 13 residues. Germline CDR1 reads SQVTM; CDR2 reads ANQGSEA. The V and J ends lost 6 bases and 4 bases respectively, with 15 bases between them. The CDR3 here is CSVPLTGGTEAFF. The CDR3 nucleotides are TGCAGCGTCCCGCTGACCGGGGGCACTGAAGCTTTCTTT. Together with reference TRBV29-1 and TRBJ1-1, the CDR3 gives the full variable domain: SAVISQKPSRDICQRGTSLTIQCQVDSQVTMMFWYRQQPGQSLTLIATANQGSEATYESGFVIDKFPISRPNLTFSTLTVSNMSPEDSSIYLCSVPLTGGTEAFFGQGTRLTVV.

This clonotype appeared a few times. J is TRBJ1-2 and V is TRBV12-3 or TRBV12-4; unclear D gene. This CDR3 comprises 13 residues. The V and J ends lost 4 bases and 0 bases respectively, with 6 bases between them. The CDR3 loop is CASSSGANYGYTF. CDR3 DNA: TGTGCCAGCAGTTCGGGAGCTAACTATGGCTACACCTTC.

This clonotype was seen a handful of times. The CDR3 loop reads CSAYREANTEAFF. The CDR3 region has the DNA TGCAGTGCTTACAGGGAGGCGAACACTGAAGCTTTCTTT. This chain joins TRBV20-1 and TRBJ1-1, with D tentatively TRBD1 (6 bases). Germline CDR1 DFQATT, CDR2 SNEGSKA (reference sequence). The germline V and J ends were trimmed by 5 bases and 1 base, with 11 bases remaining between them. This CDR3 contains 13 residues.